A single sample gave rise to the 16 T cell receptor beta chains below, sequenced in a study of tissue T cells after allogeneic stem cell transplantation (dated by TCRdb to 2021 to 2024). Library prep was done by the immunoSEQ multiplex PCR assay. TCRdb limited this immuneACCESS table to in-frame rearrangements with V and J called. A share of clones is missing; checked studies link under half to unresolved V genes, and the rest is unexplained. The sample table records 3,000 to 4,500 clones; roughly half of these occur just once. The top ten hold 21% of the sample. In the paper's terms, the time point label means: mouse harvest day 14 after allogeneic transplant. Each mouse graft consisted of 10^7 T-cell-depleted bone marrow cells plus 10^6 splenic CD5+ T cells and was given by tail vein injection. Sequenced material: gut tissue. These receptors were collected from a female BALB/c mouse given C57BL/6 T cells with graft-versus-host disease after an allogeneic hematopoietic cell transplant.

With respect to this clone: All gene names here are mouse names. CDR3 loop: CASSWRDRGDERLFF. The covered CDR3 bases are TGTGCTAGCAGTTGGCGGGACAGGGGGGACGAAAGATTATTT. This rearrangement joins TRBV29 to TRBJ1-4; the match to TRBD1 covers 11 bases. The CDR3 end falls 1 residue outside the read, so it is completed with the germline J gene. The CDR3 consists of 15 residues. CDR1 and CDR2 from the germline V gene are MSHET and SYDVDS. V dropped 4 bases and J dropped 6; count of bases not matched to a gene: 4.

As for this clone: Gene names follow the mouse nomenclature. Read coverage stops 1 residue before the CDR3 terminus; the germline J gene supplies the remainder. This chain connects TRBV12-1 to TRBJ2-3; 8 bases are a match to TRBD2. J lost 2 bases, V lost 2 bases, and 2 bases had no gene match. The CDR3 has 14 amino acids. The V gene's germline CDR1 is SGHSN and CDR2 HYEKVE. CDR3 in amino acids: CASSPGGIAETLYF. Partial CDR3 DNA: TGTGCCAGCTCTCCTGGGGGGATTGCAGAAACGCTGTAT.

Remarks on this clone: The genes and germline here are from mouse. The read is 1 residue too short to cover the CDR3 end, so that end is filled in from the germline J gene. J is TRBJ1-1 and V is TRBV26; unclear D gene. Germline assignment: CDR1 KGHPV and CDR2 FQNQEV (reference sequence). The CDR3 contains 13 residues. Trimming pared 2 bases from V and 2 bases from J, leaving 6 bases between. CDR3 DNA (partial): TGTGCCAGCAGTCTGACCGGTAACACAGAAGTCTTC. Encoded protein: CASSLTGNTEVF. The full CDR3 sequence reads CASSLTGNTEVFF.

On this clone: All gene names here are mouse names. The CDR3 extends 1 residue past the end of the read, so its final part is completed from the germline J gene. This chain links TRBV26 with TRBJ1-3; no reliable D call. The CDR3 has 15 residues. V was trimmed by 4 bases and J by 0 bases, leaving 10 bases between them. CDR1 and CDR2 (germline): KGHPV, FQNQEV (reference sequence). The sequenced CDR3 bases are TGTGCCAGCAGTCCATGGGAAATTTCTGGAAATACGCTCTAT. Protein product: CASSPWEISGNTLY. The CDR3 in its entirety is CASSPWEISGNTLYF.

This clone was observed a handful of times. The gene names given are mouse names. From the germline J gene comes the end of the CDR3, since the read stops 1 residue before it. The chain couples TRBV15 to TRBJ2-1; D is possibly TRBD2 (6 bases). With 5 bases removed from V and 4 bases from J, the gap between germline ends came to 9 bases. The CDR3 covers 13 residues. Germline V gene sequence: CDR1 SGHND, CDR2 FRSKSL. CDR3 sequence reads: CASSPGTYAEQFF. The covered CDR3 bases are TGTGCCAGCAGTCCCGGGACTTATGCTGAGCAGTTC.

Of note for this clone: Mouse germline and gene names are used. The missing CDR3 end, 1 residue past where the read stops, is filled in from the germline J gene. The chain has TRBV12-1 and TRBJ1-1; TRBD1 is a possible D gene (5 bases). This CDR3 comprises 14 residues. V lost 4 bases and J 0 bases, leaving 11 bases between the germline ends. CDR1 is SGHSN, CDR2 HYEKVE, per germline. Partial CDR3 DNA: TGTGCCAGCTCCCCCGGGACCCCAAACACAGAAGTCTTC. As protein: CASSPGTPNTEVF. The entire CDR3 sequence reads CASSPGTPNTEVFF.

This clone was found a few times. Mouse gene names apply. The observed sequence ends 1 residue before the CDR3 terminus, with the missing tail filled in from the germline J gene. The gene calls are TRBV23 and TRBJ2-7; the table gives TRBD2 as D, unverified against the DNA. The CDR3 consists of 14 residues. CDR1 and CDR2 (germline): KGHTA, FQNQQP. The covered CDR3 bases are TGCTCCAGCAGTCAAAACTGGGGGGGCGGTGAACAGTAC. This encodes CSSSQNWGGGEQY. The whole CDR3 protein is CSSSQNWGGGEQYF.

This clone was recorded a few times. Gene names refer to mouse genes. Coverage ceases 1 residue before the CDR3 finishes, and the germline J gene fills in the end. V gene TRBV19 combines with J gene TRBJ2-5; the match to TRBD2 covers 11 bases. V was pared by 1 base and J by 0 bases, with 1 base of the junction left unmatched. Germline V gives CDR1 FNHDT, CDR2 SITEND (reference sequence). The CDR3 contains 16 residues. CDR3 DNA, as far as it was read: TGTGCCAGCAGTATAAGGACTGGGGGGAACCAAGACACCCAGTAC. Its translation is CASSIRTGGNQDTQY. The full-length CDR3 reads as CASSIRTGGNQDTQYF.

A word on this clone: A junction end diverges from the germline sequence, so it may reflect a read error. Gene names refer to mouse genes. The missing CDR3 end, 1 residue past where the read stops, is filled in from the germline J gene. The chain couples TRBV16 to TRBJ2-3, with 9 bases matching TRBD2. This CDR3 comprises 15 residues. Looked up from germline, CDR1 is SGHSA and CDR2 is FRNQAP. This CDR3 is CASSRLGASVETLYF. The sequenced CDR3 bases are TGTGCAAGCAGCCGACTGGGGGCTAGTGTAGAAACGCTGTAT.

About this clone: The genes and germline here are from mouse. The CDR3 is cut off 1 residue early in the read; its end comes from the germline J gene. The chain couples TRBV15 to TRBJ2-7; D not resolved. CDR1 and CDR2 from the germline V gene are SGHND and FRSKSL. There are 11 residues in the CDR3. V dropped 0 bases and J dropped 7 bases, with 4 bases sitting between them. The sequenced CDR3 bases are TGTGCCAGCAGTTTAGCCAGGGAACAGTAC. Protein: CASSLAREQY. The complete CDR3 reads CASSLAREQYF. The full variable domain, completed using reference TRBV15 and TRBJ2-7, is DAGVTQTPRHEVAEKGQTIILKCEPVSGHNDLFWYRQTKIQGLELLSYFRSKSLMEDGGAFKDRFKAEMLNSSFSTLKIQPTEPKDSAVYLCASSLAREQYFGPGTRLTVL.

Comment on this clone: These gene names are mouse names. The DNA read from the CDR3 is TGTGCCAGCAGTCATACAGGGGGCGGCAACGAAAGATTATTT. It codes for CASSHTGGGNERLF. The CDR3, in full, reads CASSHTGGGNERLFF. This chain links TRBV15 with TRBJ1-4; 9 bases line up with TRBD1. The CDR3 is cut off 1 residue early in the read; its end comes from the germline J gene. The CDR3 extends over 15 amino acids. Looked up from germline, CDR1 is SGHND and CDR2 is FRSKSL. The ends lost 5 bases at V and 4 bases at J; junction bases unmatched: 5.

Turning to this clone: Gene names and germline match the mouse. The sequenced fragment ends 1 residue before the CDR3 boundary, so the rest is inferred from the germline J gene. V gene TRBV29 combines with J gene TRBJ2-7; the match to TRBD1 covers 10 bases. The V and J ends lost 5 bases and 3 bases, in that order; junction bases with no gene match: 1. Germline lookup yields CDR1 MSHET and CDR2 SYDVDS. The CDR3 covers 13 residues. CDR3 region: CASSRDRGYEQYF. Incomplete CDR3 DNA: TGTGCTAGCAGTCGGGACAGGGGCTATGAACAGTAC. The whole variable domain, filled in from reference TRBV29 and TRBJ2-7, reads DMKVTQMPRYLIKRMGENVLLECGQDMSHETMYWYRQDPGLGLQLIYISYDVDSNSEGDIPKGYRVSRKKREHFSLILDSAKTNQTSVYFCASSRDRGYEQYFGPGTRLTVL.

Turning to this clone: Gene names and germline match the mouse. The read ends 1 residue shy of where the CDR3 ends; the end is completed using the germline J gene. V usage is TRBV26 and J usage is TRBJ2-1; D remains ambiguous. V was trimmed by 2 bases and J by 5 bases, leaving 7 bases between them. The CDR3 runs 13 residues. Germline V CDR1 and CDR2: KGHPV, FQNQEV (reference sequence). The CDR3 DNA, read in part, is TGTGCCAGCAGTCTGGAGGGAGATGCTGAGCAGTTC. It is translated as CASSLEGDAEQF. The complete CDR3 reads CASSLEGDAEQFF.

This clone was seen once. Mouse germline and gene names are used. Read data end 1 residue before the CDR3 end; the end is taken from the germline J gene. The V call is TRBV13-1, the J call TRBJ1-6; a possible D gene is TRBD1 (6 bases). TRBJ1-6 is an ORF, with its function uncertain. Germline CDR1 is NSHNY and CDR2 is SYGAGN. The V end lost 2 bases, the J end lost 5 bases, and 8 bases lay between the germline ends. This CDR3 has 14 amino acids. CDR3 amino acids: CASSEDRNNSPLYF. The part of the CDR3 DNA that was read is TGTGCCAGCAGTGAAGACAGGAATAATTCGCCCCTCTAC.

As for this clone: The gene symbols are mouse symbols. From the germline J gene comes the end of the CDR3, since the read stops 1 residue before it. The chain has TRBV19 and TRBJ2-7; 10 bases fit TRBD2. V dropped 0 bases and J dropped 4; count of bases not matched to a gene: 1. The germline V gene has CDR1 FNHDT and CDR2 SITEND (reference sequence). The CDR3 contains 14 residues. The CDR3 bases that were read are TGTGCCAGCAGTATAGTGGACTGGGGGTATGAACAGTAC. It codes for CASSIVDWGYEQY. The entire CDR3 sequence reads CASSIVDWGYEQYF.

With respect to this clone: Mouse gene names apply. Sequencing ends 1 residue short of the CDR3 end; the germline J gene provides the rest. The chain carries TRBV12-2 and TRBJ2-7, with TRBD2 identical over 11 bases. The CDR3 length is 15 residues. Germline assignment: CDR1 SGHLS and CDR2 HYDKME. With V trimmed by 4 bases and J by 4 bases, 8 bases remained unmatched. The sequenced part of the CDR3 DNA is TGTGCCAGCTCACCTCCCGGGACTGGGGGTTATGAACAGTAC. Its translation: CASSPPGTGGYEQY. The whole CDR3 is CASSPPGTGGYEQYF.